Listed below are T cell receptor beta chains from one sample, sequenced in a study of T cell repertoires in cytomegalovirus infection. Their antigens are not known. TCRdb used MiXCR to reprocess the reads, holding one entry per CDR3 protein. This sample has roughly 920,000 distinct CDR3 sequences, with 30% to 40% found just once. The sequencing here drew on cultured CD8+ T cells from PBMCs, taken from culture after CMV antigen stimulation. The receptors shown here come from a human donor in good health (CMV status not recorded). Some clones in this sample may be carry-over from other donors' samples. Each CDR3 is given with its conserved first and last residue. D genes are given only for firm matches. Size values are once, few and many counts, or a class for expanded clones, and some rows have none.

cdr3_aa: CASSYSIAGGEGTEAFF
cdr3_nt: TGTGCCAGCAGTTACTCGATAGCAGGGGGCGAGGGCACTGAAGCTTTCTTT
d_call: TRBD1
clone_size: few
j_call: TRBJ1-1
v_call: TRBV6-2/TRBV6-3

cdr3_aa: CASSFEPNTEAFF
cdr3_nt: TGTGCCAGCAGCTTCGAGCCAAACACTGAAGCTTTCTTT
d_call: -
clone_size: -
j_call: TRBJ1-1
v_call: TRBV7-2

cdr3_aa: CASRYDRAVAGANVLTF
cdr3_nt: TGCGCCAGCAGGTACGACAGGGCGGTTGCTGGGGCCAACGTCCTGACTTTC
d_call: TRBD1
clone_size: few
j_call: TRBJ2-6
v_call: TRBV5-1

cdr3_aa: CASSVSGGPNTEAFF
cdr3_nt: TGTGCCAGCAGCGTTTCAGGGGGCCCGAACACTGAAGCTTTCTTT
d_call: TRBD1
clone_size: many
j_call: TRBJ1-1
v_call: TRBV7-8

cdr3_aa: CASSPPMGPGELFF
cdr3_nt: TGTGCCAGCAGCCCGCCAATGGGTCCCGGGGAGCTGTTTTTT
d_call: -
clone_size: -
j_call: TRBJ2-2
v_call: TRBV7-4

cdr3_aa: CASRLAGGPAETQYF
cdr3_nt: TGCGCCAGCAGACTAGCGGGGGGGCCTGCAGAGACCCAGTACTTC
d_call: TRBD2
clone_size: -
j_call: TRBJ2-5
v_call: TRBV4-1

cdr3_aa: CASSYSGADNQPQHF
cdr3_nt: TGTGCCAGCAGTTACTCGGGGGCAGACAATCAGCCCCAGCATTTT
d_call: -
clone_size: -
j_call: TRBJ1-5
v_call: TRBV6-5

cdr3_aa: CASSFGTDSNQPQHF
cdr3_nt: TGTGCCAGCAGCTTTGGGACAGATAGCAATCAGCCCCAGCATTTT
d_call: TRBD1
clone_size: many
j_call: TRBJ1-5
v_call: TRBV7-9

cdr3_aa: CASGVTGGFDEQYF
cdr3_nt: TGTGCTAGTGGTGTGACAGGGGGCTTCGACGAGCAGTACTTC
d_call: TRBD1
clone_size: few
j_call: TRBJ2-7
v_call: TRBV12-5

cdr3_aa: CASSHSAGGGTGELFF
cdr3_nt: TGCGCCAGCAGCCACTCAGCGGGGGGCGGCACCGGGGAGCTGTTTTTT
d_call: TRBD2
clone_size: -
j_call: TRBJ2-2
v_call: TRBV4-1

cdr3_aa: CASSLDGGSDTQYF
cdr3_nt: TGTGCCAGCAGCTTAGACGGGGGCTCAGATACGCAGTATTTT
d_call: -
clone_size: -
j_call: TRBJ2-3
v_call: TRBV7-8

cdr3_aa: CASSFGRAQYF
cdr3_nt: TGTGCCAGCAGTTTCGGTAGGGCGCAGTATTTT
d_call: -
clone_size: -
j_call: TRBJ2-3
v_call: TRBV27

cdr3_aa: CAACGQESTDTQYF
cdr3_nt: TGTGCCGCCTGTGGACAGGAAAGCACAGATACGCAGTATTTT
d_call: TRBD1
clone_size: few
j_call: TRBJ2-3
v_call: TRBV6-1

cdr3_aa: CASSTTSRGNSPLHF
cdr3_nt: TGTGCCAGCAGCACCACTAGCAGGGGCAATTCACCCCTCCACTTT
d_call: -
clone_size: -
j_call: TRBJ1-6
v_call: TRBV7-6

cdr3_aa: CSARDTVGDRGFSGELFF
cdr3_nt: TGCAGTGCTAGAGATACGGTTGGGGACAGGGGGTTCAGCGGGGAGCTGTTTTTT
d_call: TRBD1
clone_size: -
j_call: TRBJ2-2
v_call: TRBV20-1

cdr3_aa: CASSYSTTFPTDTQYF
cdr3_nt: TGTGCCAGCAGTTACTCGACGACTTTCCCCACAGATACGCAGTATTTT
d_call: -
clone_size: few
j_call: TRBJ2-3
v_call: TRBV6-2/TRBV6-3

cdr3_aa: CASSPGAGGPFNEQFF
cdr3_nt: TGCGCCAGCAGCCCAGGAGCGGGGGGGCCATTTAATGAGCAGTTCTTC
d_call: TRBD2
clone_size: few
j_call: TRBJ2-1
v_call: TRBV5-1

cdr3_aa: CASSATGGWIEAFF
cdr3_nt: TGTGCCAGCAGCGCAACAGGGGGCTGGATTGAAGCTTTCTTT
d_call: TRBD1
clone_size: -
j_call: TRBJ1-1
v_call: TRBV6-6

cdr3_aa: CASSLGGVSYQPQHF
cdr3_nt: TGTGCCAGCAGCCTGGGGGGGGTTAGCTATCAGCCCCAGCATTTT
d_call: -
clone_size: -
j_call: TRBJ1-5
v_call: TRBV5-5

cdr3_aa: CASSINRRAGELFF
cdr3_nt: TGTGCCAGTAGTATAAACAGGAGAGCCGGGGAGCTGTTTTTT
d_call: -
clone_size: -
j_call: TRBJ2-2
v_call: TRBV19

cdr3_aa: CATSSGDLGVSRETQYF
cdr3_nt: TGTGCCACCAGCAGCGGGGACTTAGGGGTGTCGAGAGAGACCCAGTACTTC
d_call: -
clone_size: -
j_call: TRBJ2-5
v_call: TRBV15

cdr3_aa: CASSQVTGGGDTEAFF
cdr3_nt: TGTGCCAGCAGCCAGGTCACAGGGGGCGGTGACACTGAAGCTTTCTTT
d_call: TRBD1
clone_size: -
j_call: TRBJ1-1
v_call: TRBV3-1

cdr3_aa: CAIRTGAKGDTQYF
cdr3_nt: TGTGCCATTAGGACAGGGGCAAAGGGAGATACGCAGTATTTT
d_call: TRBD1
clone_size: few
j_call: TRBJ2-3
v_call: TRBV10-3

cdr3_aa: CASSSRASGQAYNEQFF
cdr3_nt: TGTGCCAGCAGCTCCCGGGCCTCAGGACAGGCCTACAATGAGCAGTTCTTC
d_call: TRBD1
clone_size: few
j_call: TRBJ2-1
v_call: TRBV7-6

cdr3_aa: CASTTPWRSDTQYF
cdr3_nt: TGTGCCAGTACCACCCCTTGGAGATCAGATACGCAGTATTTT
d_call: -
clone_size: few
j_call: TRBJ2-3
v_call: TRBV19

cdr3_aa: CASSRHIANYGYTF
cdr3_nt: TGTGCCAGCAGCCGTCATATTGCTAACTATGGCTACACCTTC
d_call: -
clone_size: -
j_call: TRBJ1-2
v_call: TRBV6-5

cdr3_aa: CASSTFPRGGKKDTQYF
cdr3_nt: TGTGCCAGCTCTACTTTCCCGCGCGGGGGTAAAAAGGATACGCAGTATTTT
d_call: TRBD2
clone_size: many
j_call: TRBJ2-3
v_call: TRBV7-2

cdr3_aa: CASSLVGSNIQYF
cdr3_nt: TGTGCCAGCAGCTTGGTGGGGTCAAACATTCAGTACTTC
d_call: -
clone_size: many
j_call: TRBJ2-4
v_call: TRBV5-5

cdr3_aa: CASSQRLRDSNQPQHF
cdr3_nt: TGTGCCAGCAGCCAAAGGCTCAGAGATAGCAATCAGCCCCAGCATTTT
d_call: -
clone_size: few
j_call: TRBJ1-5
v_call: TRBV4-2

cdr3_aa: CASSPPSTEAFF
cdr3_nt: TGTGCCAGCAGTCCGCCGAGCACTGAAGCTTTCTTT
d_call: -
clone_size: many
j_call: TRBJ1-1
v_call: TRBV27

cdr3_aa: CASSIPGLAGYEQYF
cdr3_nt: TGTGCCAGCAGCATCCCCGGACTAGCGGGGTACGAGCAGTACTTC
d_call: TRBD2
clone_size: many
j_call: TRBJ2-7
v_call: TRBV7-8

cdr3_aa: CAISGQGTEAFF
cdr3_nt: TGTGCCATCAGCGGACAGGGCACTGAAGCTTTCTTT
d_call: TRBD1
clone_size: -
j_call: TRBJ1-1
v_call: TRBV10-3

cdr3_aa: CAVQIGGPYEQYF
cdr3_nt: TGTGCCGTCCAAATCGGAGGTCCCTACGAGCAGTACTTC
d_call: -
clone_size: -
j_call: TRBJ2-7
v_call: TRBV7-8

cdr3_aa: CATSDPDAQYTQYF
cdr3_nt: TGTGCCACCAGTGACCCCGACGCCCAGTATACGCAGTATTTT
d_call: -
clone_size: -
j_call: TRBJ2-3
v_call: TRBV24-1

cdr3_aa: CASSFNLADGYTF
cdr3_nt: TGTGCCAGCAGCTTCAACTTGGCGGATGGCTACACCTTC
d_call: -
clone_size: few
j_call: TRBJ1-2
v_call: TRBV7-9

cdr3_aa: CATSTRGSGNTIYF
cdr3_nt: TGTGCCACCAGCACCAGGGGTTCTGGAAACACCATATATTTT
d_call: -
clone_size: -
j_call: TRBJ1-3
v_call: TRBV15

cdr3_aa: CASSWKDNTEAFF
cdr3_nt: TGTGCCAGCAGTTGGAAGGATAACACTGAAGCTTTCTTT
d_call: -
clone_size: -
j_call: TRBJ1-1
v_call: TRBV7-9

cdr3_aa: CASSGAGRGQVTEAFF
cdr3_nt: TGTGCCAGCAGTGGTGCTGGGAGGGGGCAGGTCACTGAAGCTTTCTTT
d_call: TRBD1
clone_size: -
j_call: TRBJ1-1
v_call: TRBV6-1

cdr3_aa: CASSYGVQGSNYGYTF
cdr3_nt: TGTGCCAGCAGCTACGGGGTACAGGGTTCCAACTATGGCTACACCTTC
d_call: -
clone_size: many
j_call: TRBJ1-2
v_call: TRBV6-5

cdr3_aa: CASSFGDNYGYTF
cdr3_nt: TGTGCCAGCAGCTTCGGAGATAACTATGGCTACACCTTC
d_call: -
clone_size: many
j_call: TRBJ1-2
v_call: TRBV27

cdr3_aa: CASRHPVTDNEQFF
cdr3_nt: TGTGCCAGCAGACACCCCGTGACAGATAATGAGCAGTTCTTC
d_call: -
clone_size: -
j_call: TRBJ2-1
v_call: TRBV5-4